The 32 T cell receptor beta chains in this list originate from one sample, sequenced in a study of regulatory T cells in long-lasting Graves disease. As to time point: newly diagnosed GD, antithyroid drugs for less than 3 months. RNA from PBMCs was the source of the TCR library. Construction of the TCR beta libraries employed iRepertoire HTBI primers in conjunction with Arm-PCR of CDR3 regions. TCRdb redid the calling of the multiplex PCR reads with MiXCR, one entry per CDR3 protein. The data show 620,000 or so distinct CDR3 sequences, around 15% seen once. These same records also appear under a second study, on T cells in Graves' hyperthyroidism and ophthalmopathy.

Material: peripheral blood mononuclear cells (PBMCs), obtained at new diagnosis, from a patient treated with antithyroid drugs. Source of these receptors: a woman in her 30s with Graves disease.

This clonotype was seen at least ten times. The chain links TRBV12-3 or TRBV12-4 to TRBJ2-7; D gene uncertain. The CDR3 is made up of 12 amino acids. Deletions cut 2 bases from V and 9 bases from J, with 11 bases between. DNA of the CDR3: TGTGCCAGCAGTTTATACGGGCGCGGGCAGTACTTC. Translated: CASSLYGRGQYF.

This clonotype appeared many times. The rearrangement uses TRBV28 and TRBJ2-3; D gene uncertain. Germline values: CDR1 MDHEN, CDR2 SYDVKM. The CDR3 totals 13 residues. V shed 5 bases and J shed 6 bases, with 12 bases lying between them. The chain's CDR3 is CASSQPPLDTQYF. The CDR3 nucleotides are TGTGCCAGCAGTCAACCACCTTTGGATACGCAGTATTTT.

This chain joins TRBV10-3 and TRBJ2-6; D ambiguous. The CDR3 runs 15 residues. V was pared by 0 bases and J by 3 bases, with 6 bases between. The germline V gene encodes CDR1 ENHRY and CDR2 SYGVKD. The CDR3 nucleotides are TGTGCCATCAGTGAGTCTGGGGTTGGGGCCAACGTCCTGACTTTC. It is translated as CAISESGVGANVLTF.

In its sample, this clonotype was seen many times. V and J are TRBV6-1 and TRBJ2-7; 7 nucleotides line up with TRBD1. V was pared by 8 bases and J by 3 bases, with 7 bases of the junction left unmatched. Looked up from germline, CDR1 is MNHNS and CDR2 is SASEGT. The CDR3 length is 13 residues. CDR3 DNA sequence: TGTGCCAGCGGTCCCGGGACAGTCTACGAGCAGTACTTC. It encodes CASGPGTVYEQYF.

This clonotype was seen more than once but under ten times. V gene TRBV13 combines with J gene TRBJ2-7; D ambiguous. V lost 5 bases and J 1 base, leaving 12 bases between the germline ends. This CDR3 region has 14 residues. From germline, CDR1 is PRHDT and CDR2 FYEKMQ (reference sequence). CDR3 sequence (DNA): TGTGCCAGCAGCCTAAAGCCTAAATCCTACGAGCAGTACTTC. The encoded protein is CASSLKPKSYEQYF.

The gene calls are TRBV14 and TRBJ1-2, with D possibly matching TRBD1 (5 bases). The V gene's germline CDR1 is SGHDN and CDR2 FVKESK. This CDR3 comprises 13 residues. Deletions cut 2 bases from V and 5 bases from J, with 9 bases between. The CDR3 reads CASSQSGTYGYTF. For the CDR3, the DNA is TGTGCCAGCAGCCAATCGGGGACGTATGGCTACACCTTC.

There are many counts of this clonotype. The genes are TRBV11-2 and TRBJ1-1; D is uncertain. V gave up 3 bases and J gave up 6 bases, with 11 bases separating them. From germline, CDR1 is SGHAT and CDR2 FQNNGV. The CDR3 length is 13 residues. The chain's CDR3 is CASSFLTSPEAFF. CDR3 coding DNA: TGTGCCAGCAGCTTCCTGACAAGCCCTGAAGCTTTCTTT. Complete variable domain (other parts from reference TRBV11-2 and TRBJ1-1): EAGVAQSPRYKIIEKRQSVAFWCNPISGHATLYWYQQILGQGPKLLIQFQNNGVVDDSQLPKDRFSAERLKGVDSTLKIQPAKLEDSAVYLCASSFLTSPEAFFGQGTRLTVV.

This clonotype was detected a few times. The chain joins TRBV10-3 to TRBJ1-6, with 8 positions matching TRBD1. Germline values: CDR1 ENHRY, CDR2 SYGVKD. V lost 2 bases and J lost 7; bases outside the gene matches: 1. This CDR3 is 14 amino acids long. In nucleotides, the CDR3 is TGTGCCATCAGTGAGGCAGGGGGCAATTCACCCCTCCACTTT. This encodes CAISEAGGNSPLHF.

As to this clonotype: A much larger clonotype is one base distant, so this may be a read error. This CDR3 fails to terminate in the conserved phenylalanine or tryptophan, so it likely reflects a read error. The rearrangement uses TRBV6-2 or TRBV6-3 and TRBJ2-7, with TRBD1 matching over 8 bases. The length of the CDR3 is 15 residues. The germline CDR1 and CDR2 sequences are MNHEY and SVGEGT. V lost 6 bases and J lost 6; bases outside the gene matches: 13. The CDR3 nucleotides read TGTGCCAGCAGACCTGACTCAGGGGGCAGTCGCGAGCAGTACTCC. Protein product: CASRPDSGGSREQYS.

This clonotype was counted many times. The rearrangement links TRBV5-1 to TRBJ2-5; D perhaps matches TRBD1 (6 bases). This CDR3 has 14 residues. V was clipped by 2 bases and J by 5 bases, with 13 bases between them. Germline CDR1 is SGHRS and CDR2 is YFSETQ. CDR3 nucleotide sequence: TGCGCCAGCAGCTTAACAGGGCGTGAGGAGACCCAGTACTTC. Protein product: CASSLTGREETQYF.

This clonotype appeared a few times. The rearrangement joins TRBV5-1 to TRBJ1-1; D is unresolved. V was trimmed by 4 bases and J by 4 bases, leaving 26 bases between them. The CDR3 consists of 18 residues. Germline CDR1 reads SGHRS; CDR2 reads YFSETQ. The CDR3 protein is CASSPMGSRRTGGTEAFF. The CDR3 nucleotides are TGCGCCAGCAGCCCAATGGGGAGTCGGCGCACGGGTGGCACTGAAGCTTTCTTT. Complete variable domain (other parts from reference TRBV5-1 and TRBJ1-1): KAGVTQTPRYLIKTRGQQVTLSCSPISGHRSVSWYQQTPGQGLQFLFEYFSETQRNKGNFPGRFSGRQFSNSRSEMNVSTLELGDSALYLCASSPMGSRRTGGTEAFFGQGTRLTVV.

This sequence joins TRBV5-6 and TRBJ2-1, with a tentative D call TRBD1 (6 bases). V was clipped by 0 bases and J by 10 bases, with 11 bases between them. The CDR3 runs to 13 residues. Germline-derived CDR1 and CDR2 are SGHDT and YYEEEE. CDR3 amino acids: CASSLDDRTEQFF. CDR3 nucleotide sequence: TGTGCCAGCAGCTTGGATGACAGGACAGAGCAGTTCTTC.

This clonotype was counted between two and nine times. The V gene is TRBV4-2, the J gene TRBJ1-2; D gene unclear. The CDR3 has 13 residues. CDR1 and CDR2 from the germline V gene are LGHNA and YNFKEQ. Trimming cost V 5 bases and J 5 bases, with 12 bases left between them. CDR3 sequence: CASSARAQYGYTF. The CDR3 DNA sequence: TGTGCCAGCAGCGCCCGGGCCCAATATGGCTACACCTTC.

The chain recombines TRBV7-2 with TRBJ2-7; D is perhaps TRBD2 (6 bases). The ends were cut back, 1 base at V and 0 bases at J, with 10 bases in the middle. CDR1 and CDR2 (germline): SGHTA, FQGNSA. The CDR3 is 15 residues long. In DNA, the CDR3 is TGTGCCAGCAGCTTAGATGAGACTAGCTCCTACGAGCAGTACTTC. Amino acids: CASSLDETSSYEQYF.

V is TRBV12-3 or TRBV12-4 and J is TRBJ2-3; D tentatively reads TRBD1 or TRBD2 (5 bases each). This CDR3 is 12 amino acids long. Trimming removed 5 bases at V and 11 bases at J, with 14 bases between. The CDR3 nucleotides are TGTGCCAGCAGTACCTATGGGGGTGTGCAGTATTTT. This gives the protein CASSTYGGVQYF.

This clonotype has ten or more counts. This sequence joins TRBV28 and TRBJ2-1; 10 bases map to TRBD1. The CDR3 has 18 residues. Germline V gene data show CDR1 as MDHEN and CDR2 as SYDVKM. V trimming: 3 bases; J trimming: 8 bases; junction bases outside the gene matches: 16. The chain's CDR3 is CASSFSIPGDRGSDEQFF. In DNA form, the CDR3 reads TGTGCCAGCAGTTTTTCGATACCCGGGGACAGGGGATCCGATGAGCAGTTCTTC.

The chain is built from TRBV28 and TRBJ1-3; D unclear. The length of the CDR3 is 15 residues. Trimming removed 8 bases at V and 0 bases at J, with 14 bases between. CDR1 is MDHEN and CDR2 is SYDVKM in the germline V gene. This CDR3 reads CASGVPRGSGNTIYF. The CDR3 bases are TGTGCCAGCGGGGTCCCACGAGGCTCTGGAAACACCATATATTTT.

This chain uses TRBV5-4 with TRBJ2-1; TRBD2 matches at 10 bases. The junction had 2 bases not matched to a gene; V was cut back by 0 bases and J by 8 bases. The length of the CDR3 is 14 residues. Germline V CDR1 and CDR2: SGHNT, YYREEE (reference sequence). The CDR3 region is CASSLGTSGYEQFF. CDR3 sequence (DNA): TGTGCCAGCAGCTTGGGGACTAGCGGATATGAGCAGTTCTTC.

There are a few counts of this clonotype. J is TRBJ2-2 and V is TRBV14; TRBD2 agrees at 7 bases. CDR1 SGHDN and CDR2 FVKESK come from the germline V gene. V gave up 1 base and J gave up 4 bases; unmatched junction bases: 3. There are 15 residues in the CDR3. CDR3 protein: CASSQVRGTTGELFF. In DNA form, the CDR3 reads TGTGCCAGCAGCCAAGTGCGGGGGACCACCGGGGAGCTGTTTTTT. The full variable domain, rest sourced from reference TRBV14 and TRBJ2-2, is EAGVTQFPSHSVIEKGQTVTLRCDPISGHDNLYWYRRVMGKEIKFLLHFVKESKQDESGMPNNRFLAERTGGTYSTLKVQPAELEDSGVYFCASSQVRGTTGELFFGEGSRLTVL.

Turning to this clonotype: The junction departs from the called germline gene at one end, perhaps through a read error. V gene TRBV5-1 combines with J gene TRBJ2-1; TRBD1 aligns across 9 bases. The germline V gene has CDR1 SGHRS and CDR2 YFSETQ. CDR3 length: 17 amino acids. The CDR3 here is CASYRGQGSAGDNELFF. For the CDR3, the DNA is TGCGCCAGTTACCGGGGACAGGGATCAGCAGGAGACAATGAGCTGTTCTTC.

This clonotype was counted many times. V and J are TRBV2 and TRBJ2-7; 11 positions agree with TRBD2. The V gene's germline CDR1 is SNHLY and CDR2 FYNNEI. V dropped 5 bases and J dropped 3; count of bases not matched to a gene: 6. This CDR3 has 15 amino acids. CDR3 protein: CASSRTSGRLYEQYF. The CDR3 bases are TGTGCCAGCAGTCGGACTAGCGGGCGACTCTACGAGCAGTACTTC. The whole variable domain, filled in from reference TRBV2 and TRBJ2-7, reads EPEVTQTPSHQVTQMGQEVILRCVPISNHLYFYWYRQILGQKVEFLVSFYNNEISEKSEIFDDQFSVERPDGSNFTLKIRSTKLEDSAMYFCASSRTSGRLYEQYFGPGTRLTVT.

V is TRBV7-9 and J is TRBJ2-7; TRBD2 aligns across 10 bases. Germline CDR1 SEHNR, CDR2 FQNEAQ (reference sequence). The CDR3 totals 16 residues. The junction had 12 bases not matched to a gene; V was cut back by 5 bases and J by 5 bases. In DNA, the CDR3 is TGTGCCAGCAGCCCTCCGTCTAGCGGGAGAGCAGACGAGCAGTACTTC. Amino acids: CASSPPSSGRADEQYF.

The chain has TRBV6-1 and TRBJ1-5; D is unclear. The length of the CDR3 is 13 residues. Germline V gene lookup returns CDR1 MNHNS and CDR2 SASEGT. Trimming stripped 8 bases from V and 7 bases from J, with 15 bases between. Written as DNA, the CDR3 is TGTGCCAGCGGAAGACCGCCTAGCCAGCCCCAGCATTTT. Protein sequence: CASGRPPSQPQHF.

The chain is built from TRBV5-1 and TRBJ2-2, with 10 positions matching TRBD2. The CDR3 spans 16 residues. The germline V gene encodes CDR1 SGHRS and CDR2 YFSETQ. V was clipped by 2 bases and J by 6 bases; unmatched bases: 7. The CDR3 reads CASSLAGGPRAGELFF. CDR3 nucleotide sequence: TGCGCCAGCAGCTTAGCGGGAGGGCCGAGGGCCGGGGAGCTGTTTTTT.

In the case of this clonotype: This may stem from a read error, because a much larger clone lies one nucleotide away. The chain links TRBV6-2 or TRBV6-3 to TRBJ2-3; 7 nucleotides line up with TRBD2. Germline CDR1 and CDR2: MNHEY and SVGEGT. J lost 1 base, V lost 8 bases, and 9 bases had no gene match. The CDR3 loop spans 15 amino acids. CDR3 nucleotides: TGTGCCAGCTCCCCCTGGCTAGCGGGCACAGATACGCAGTATTTT. It yields the protein CASSPWLAGTDTQYF.

With respect to this clonotype: A much larger clone is a single base away; this may be a read error. The chain uses TRBV10-2 and TRBJ2-7, with TRBD2 matching over 8 bases. Germline CDR1 is WSHSY and CDR2 is SAAADI. The CDR3 totals 13 residues. Trimming at V came to 9 bases and at J to 6 bases, leaving 10 bases not matched to a gene. CDR3 sequence: CASSILAGCEQYF. The DNA of the CDR3 is TGCGCCAGTAGTATCCTAGCGGGTTGCGAGCAGTACTTC.

This clonotype was seen repeatedly, ten times or more. The rearrangement links TRBV28 to TRBJ2-3; 9 nucleotides match TRBD2. The CDR3 runs 15 residues. The V and J ends lost 4 bases and 1 base, in that order; junction bases with no gene match: 3. CDR1 is MDHEN, CDR2 SYDVKM, per germline. CDR3 nucleotide sequence: TGTGCCAGCAGTTCCATAGCGGGAGGCACAGATACGCAGTATTTT. This encodes CASSSIAGGTDTQYF.

In its sample, this clonotype was seen a few times. The chain carries TRBV27 and TRBJ2-3; D unclear. V was pared by 6 bases and J by 3 bases, with 13 bases between. CDR3 length: 14 amino acids. In germline, CDR1 is MNHEY, CDR2 SMNVEV (reference sequence). The CDR3: CASSPHYPTDTQYF. The CDR3 nucleotides read TGTGCCAGCAGCCCCCATTACCCAACAGATACGCAGTATTTT.

The chain uses TRBV6-2 or TRBV6-3 and TRBJ2-7; D remains unclear. The CDR3 contains 13 residues. The V and J ends lost 5 bases and 1 base respectively, with 9 bases between them. Looked up from germline, CDR1 is MNHEY and CDR2 is SVGEGT. The CDR3 bases are TGTGCCAGCAGTGATCAGGCATCCTACGAGCAGTACTTC. Its protein is CASSDQASYEQYF.

This chain's CDR3 is CSVGGRLYGAQYF. In nucleotides, the CDR3 is TGCAGTGTGGGCGGGAGGTTATACGGGGCCCAGTACTTC. V and J are TRBV20-1 and TRBJ2-3; 8 bases are a match to TRBD2. The J call is in doubt because the DNA end fits TRBJ2-5 better. Germline CDR1 reads DFQATT; CDR2 reads SNEGSKA (reference sequence). The CDR3 runs 13 residues.

There are many counts of this clonotype. The CDR3 DNA is TGTGCCAGCAGTGTGGGACAGGCCCACTACGAGCAGTACTTC. Translating gives CASSVGQAHYEQYF. This chain connects TRBV2 to TRBJ2-7; 8 nucleotides align to TRBD1. The CDR3 is made up of 14 amino acids. The V segment lost 4 bases and the J segment 3 bases; nucleotides outside the gene matches: 5. Germline V CDR1 and CDR2: SNHLY, FYNNEI.

This chain connects TRBV30 to TRBJ2-1; weak D call: TRBD1 (5 bases). CDR1 is GTSNPN and CDR2 is SVGIG in the germline V gene (reference sequence). V lost 4 bases and J lost 15, with 16 bases in between. The CDR3 has 11 amino acids. CDR3 coding DNA: TGTGCCTGGAATGTGGACATTGCTCCGTTCTTC. It encodes CAWNVDIAPFF.